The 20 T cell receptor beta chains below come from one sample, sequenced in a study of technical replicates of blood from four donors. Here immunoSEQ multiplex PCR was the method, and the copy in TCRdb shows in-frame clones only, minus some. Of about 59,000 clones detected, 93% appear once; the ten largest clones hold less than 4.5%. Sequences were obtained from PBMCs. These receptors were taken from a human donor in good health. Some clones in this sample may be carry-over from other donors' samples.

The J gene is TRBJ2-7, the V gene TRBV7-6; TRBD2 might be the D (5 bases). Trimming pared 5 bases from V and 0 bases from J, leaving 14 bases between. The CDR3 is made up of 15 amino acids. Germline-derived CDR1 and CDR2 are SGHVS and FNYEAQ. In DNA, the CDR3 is TGTGCCAGCAGCCCAGAGGGTACCCCCTCCTACGAGCAGTACTTC. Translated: CASSPEGTPSYEQYF. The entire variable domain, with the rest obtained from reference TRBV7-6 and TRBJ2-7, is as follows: GAGVSQSPRYKVTKRGQDVALRCDPISGHVSLYWYRQALGQGPEFLTYFNYEAQQDKSGLPNDRFSAERPEGSISTLTIQRTEQRDSAMYRCASSPEGTPSYEQYFGPGTRLTVT.

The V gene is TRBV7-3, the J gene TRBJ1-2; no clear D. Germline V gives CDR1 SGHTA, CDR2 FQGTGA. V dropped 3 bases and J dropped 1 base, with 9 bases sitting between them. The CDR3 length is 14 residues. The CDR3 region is CASSFDGSNYGYTF. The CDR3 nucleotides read TGTGCCAGCAGCTTTGATGGCAGTAACTATGGCTACACCTTC.

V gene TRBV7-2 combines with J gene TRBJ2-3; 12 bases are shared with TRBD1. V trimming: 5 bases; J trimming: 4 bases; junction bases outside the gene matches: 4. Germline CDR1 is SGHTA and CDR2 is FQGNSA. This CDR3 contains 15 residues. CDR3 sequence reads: CASSGTGGFSDTQYF. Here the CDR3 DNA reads TGTGCCAGCAGCGGGACAGGGGGCTTCTCAGATACGCAGTATTTT. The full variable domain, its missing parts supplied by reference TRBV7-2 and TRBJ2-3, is GAGVSQSPSNKVTEKGKDVELRCDPISGHTALYWYRQSLGQGLEFLIYFQGNSAPDKSGLPSDRFSAERTGGSVSTLTIQRTQQEDSAVYLCASSGTGGFSDTQYFGPGTRLTVL.

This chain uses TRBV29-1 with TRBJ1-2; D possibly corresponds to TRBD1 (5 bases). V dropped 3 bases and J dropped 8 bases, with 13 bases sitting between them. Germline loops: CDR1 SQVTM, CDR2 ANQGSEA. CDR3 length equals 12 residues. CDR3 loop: CSVDSRVKGYTF. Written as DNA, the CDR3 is TGCAGCGTTGATAGCAGGGTTAAAGGCTACACCTTC.

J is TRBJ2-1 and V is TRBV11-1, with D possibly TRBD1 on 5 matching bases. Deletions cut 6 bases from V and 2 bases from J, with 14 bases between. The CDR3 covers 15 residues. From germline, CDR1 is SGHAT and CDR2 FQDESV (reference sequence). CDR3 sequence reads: CASSRTPGPYNEQFF. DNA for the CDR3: TGTGCCAGCAGTCGGACACCAGGGCCCTACAATGAGCAGTTCTTC.

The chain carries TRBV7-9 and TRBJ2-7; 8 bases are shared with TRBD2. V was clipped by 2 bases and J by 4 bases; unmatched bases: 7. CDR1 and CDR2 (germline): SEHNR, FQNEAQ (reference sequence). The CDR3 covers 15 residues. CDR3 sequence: CASSLSAGGTYEQYF. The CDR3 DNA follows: TGTGCCAGCAGCTTAAGTGCGGGAGGCACATACGAGCAGTACTTC. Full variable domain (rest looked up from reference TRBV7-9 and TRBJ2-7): DTGVSQNPRHKITKRGQNVTFRCDPISEHNRLYWYRQTLGQGPEFLTYFQNEAQLEKSRLLSDRFSAERPKGSFSTLEIQRTEQGDSAMYLCASSLSAGGTYEQYFGPGTRLTVT.

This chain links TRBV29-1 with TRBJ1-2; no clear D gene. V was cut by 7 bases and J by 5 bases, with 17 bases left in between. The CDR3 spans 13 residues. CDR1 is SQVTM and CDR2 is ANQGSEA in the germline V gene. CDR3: CSAGPDGLYGYTF. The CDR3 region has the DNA TGCAGCGCTGGGCCCGACGGCTTATATGGCTACACCTTC.

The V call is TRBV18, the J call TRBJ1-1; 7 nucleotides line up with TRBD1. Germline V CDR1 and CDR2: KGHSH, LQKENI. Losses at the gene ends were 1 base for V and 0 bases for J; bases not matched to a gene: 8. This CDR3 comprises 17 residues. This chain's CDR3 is CASSPRQGGVVNTEAFF. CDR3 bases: TGTGCCAGCTCACCACGGCAGGGGGGTGTAGTGAACACTGAAGCTTTCTTT.

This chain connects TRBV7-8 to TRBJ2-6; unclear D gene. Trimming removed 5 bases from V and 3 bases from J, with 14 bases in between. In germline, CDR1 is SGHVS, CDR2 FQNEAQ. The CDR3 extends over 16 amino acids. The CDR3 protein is CASSANRPSGANVLTF. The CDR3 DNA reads TGTGCCAGCAGCGCGAACAGACCCAGTGGGGCCAACGTCCTGACTTTC.

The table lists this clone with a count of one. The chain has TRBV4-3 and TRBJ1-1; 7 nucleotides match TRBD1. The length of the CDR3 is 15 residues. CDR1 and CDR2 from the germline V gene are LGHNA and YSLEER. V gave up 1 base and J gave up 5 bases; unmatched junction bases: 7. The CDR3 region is CASSQGFTGDTEAFF. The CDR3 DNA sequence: TGCGCCAGCAGCCAAGGATTTACAGGGGATACTGAAGCTTTCTTT.

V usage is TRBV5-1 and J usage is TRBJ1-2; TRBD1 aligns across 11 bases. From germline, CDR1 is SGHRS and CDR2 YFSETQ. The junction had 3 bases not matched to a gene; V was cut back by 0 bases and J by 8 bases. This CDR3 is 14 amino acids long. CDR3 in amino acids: CASSLGGQGEGYTF. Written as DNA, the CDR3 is TGCGCCAGCAGCTTGGGGGGACAGGGGGAAGGCTACACCTTC.

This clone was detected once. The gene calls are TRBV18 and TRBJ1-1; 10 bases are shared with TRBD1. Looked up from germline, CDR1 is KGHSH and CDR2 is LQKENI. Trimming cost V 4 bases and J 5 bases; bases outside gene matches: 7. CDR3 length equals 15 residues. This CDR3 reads CASSRLGTGETEAFF. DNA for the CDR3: TGTGCCAGCTCACGCCTGGGGACAGGGGAAACTGAAGCTTTCTTT.

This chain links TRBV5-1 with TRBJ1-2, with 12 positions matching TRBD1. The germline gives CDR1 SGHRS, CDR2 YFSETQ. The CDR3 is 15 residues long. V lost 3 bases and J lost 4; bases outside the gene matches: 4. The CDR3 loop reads CASSYGTGGLYGYTF. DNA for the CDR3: TGCGCCAGCAGCTACGGGACAGGGGGCCTCTATGGCTACACCTTC.

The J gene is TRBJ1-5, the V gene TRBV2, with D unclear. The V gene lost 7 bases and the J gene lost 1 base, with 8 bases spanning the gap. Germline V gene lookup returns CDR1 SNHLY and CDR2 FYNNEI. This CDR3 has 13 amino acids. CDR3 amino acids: CASIRESNQPQHF. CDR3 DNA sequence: TGTGCCAGCATCCGGGAGAGCAATCAGCCCCAGCATTTT.

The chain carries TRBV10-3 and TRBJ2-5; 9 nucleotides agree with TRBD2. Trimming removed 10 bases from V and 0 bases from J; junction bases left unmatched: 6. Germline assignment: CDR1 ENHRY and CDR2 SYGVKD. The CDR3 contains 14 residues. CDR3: CATAVAGDQETQYF. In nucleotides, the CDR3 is TGTGCCACAGCGGTAGCGGGGGACCAAGAGACCCAGTACTTC.

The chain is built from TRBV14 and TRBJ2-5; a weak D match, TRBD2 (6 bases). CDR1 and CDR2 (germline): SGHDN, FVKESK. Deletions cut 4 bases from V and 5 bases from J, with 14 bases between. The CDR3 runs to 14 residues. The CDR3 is CASSPLAVGETQYF. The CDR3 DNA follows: TGTGCCAGCAGCCCTTTAGCGGTGGGGGAGACCCAGTACTTC.

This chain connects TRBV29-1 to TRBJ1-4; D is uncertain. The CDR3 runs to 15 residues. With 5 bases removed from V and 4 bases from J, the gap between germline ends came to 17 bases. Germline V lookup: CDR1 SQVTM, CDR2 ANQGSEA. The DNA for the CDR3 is TGCAGCGTTAAAATAAGCGGGCAGAATAATGAAAAACTGTTTTTT. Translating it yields CSVKISGQNNEKLFF.

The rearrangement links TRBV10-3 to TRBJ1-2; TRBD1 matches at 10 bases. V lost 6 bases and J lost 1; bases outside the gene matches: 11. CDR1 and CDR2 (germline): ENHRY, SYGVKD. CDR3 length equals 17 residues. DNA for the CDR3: TGTGCCATCAGGGCCCAGACAGGGGGCGCGGGTAACTATGGCTACACCTTC. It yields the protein CAIRAQTGGAGNYGYTF.

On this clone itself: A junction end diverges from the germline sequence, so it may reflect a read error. In DNA, the CDR3 is TGTGCCAGCAGCTTAGGTAGCAAAGATACGCAGTATTTT. Its translation is CASSLGSKDTQYF. This chain joins TRBV7-8 and TRBJ2-3; D call uncertain. This CDR3 is built from 13 residues. Germline CDR1 and CDR2: SGHVS and FQNEAQ.

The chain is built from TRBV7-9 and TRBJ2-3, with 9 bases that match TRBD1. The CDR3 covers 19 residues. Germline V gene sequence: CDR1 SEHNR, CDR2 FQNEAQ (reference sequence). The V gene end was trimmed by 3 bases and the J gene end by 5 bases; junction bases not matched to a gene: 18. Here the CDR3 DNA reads TGTGCCAGCAGCTTTCGGGTCGGGACAGGGCGGGGTAATATAGATACGCAGTATTTT. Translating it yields CASSFRVGTGRGNIDTQYF.